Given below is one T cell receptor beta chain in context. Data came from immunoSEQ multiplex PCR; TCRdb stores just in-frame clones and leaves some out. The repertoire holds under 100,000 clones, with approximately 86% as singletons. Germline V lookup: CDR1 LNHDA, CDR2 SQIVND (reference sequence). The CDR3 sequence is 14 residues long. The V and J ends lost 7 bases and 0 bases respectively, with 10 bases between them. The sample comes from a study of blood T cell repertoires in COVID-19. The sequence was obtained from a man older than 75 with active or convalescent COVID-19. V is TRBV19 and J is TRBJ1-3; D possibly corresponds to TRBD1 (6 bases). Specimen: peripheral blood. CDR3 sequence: CASIGGRSGNTIYF. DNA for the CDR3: TGTGCCAGTATTGGGGGCCGCTCTGGAAACACCATATATTTT.